The 28 T cell receptor beta chains below come from one sample, sequenced in a study of technical replicates of blood from several donors. Clones were sequenced by immunoSEQ multiplex PCR, and TCRdb holds only the in-frame ones, with some missing. The sample includes approximately 75,000 clones, approximately 97% of them seen just once. The sample was T cells isolated from PBMCs. These receptors all come from a human donor in good health.

The V gene is TRBV7-2, the J gene TRBJ2-7, with 7 bases aligning to TRBD2. The CDR3 consists of 13 residues. Looked up from germline, CDR1 is SGHTA and CDR2 is FQGNSA. Trimming took 5 bases from V and 0 from J; bases not matched to a gene: 1. CDR3 in amino acids: CASSRGSSYEQYF. Written as DNA, the CDR3 is TGTGCCAGCAGCCGCGGGAGCTCCTACGAGCAGTACTTC.

The chain recombines TRBV23-1 with TRBJ2-7; possible D gene TRBD1, 6 bases. Being an ORF, TRBV23-1 has a function that is uncertain. The CDR3 spans 14 residues. The V gene lost 7 bases and the J gene lost 13 bases, with 26 bases spanning the gap. CDR3 nucleotides: TGCGCCAGCAACCCTCTGGCCGGGACACCACACAGCTACTTC. Protein product: CASNPLAGTPHSYF.

The gene calls are TRBV5-1 and TRBJ2-2, with 8 bases identical to TRBD2. V trimming: 0 bases; J trimming: 4 bases; junction bases outside the gene matches: 2. The V gene's germline CDR1 is SGHRS and CDR2 YFSETQ. The CDR3 length is 15 residues. Here the CDR3 reads CASSLGLASTGELFF. CDR3 bases: TGCGCCAGCAGCTTGGGACTAGCGAGCACCGGGGAGCTGTTTTTT.

The V and J genes are TRBV7-9 and TRBJ1-3; D possibly corresponds to TRBD1 (6 bases). This CDR3 region has 15 residues. V gave up 6 bases and J gave up 0 bases, with 12 bases separating them. Germline CDR1 SEHNR, CDR2 FQNEAQ (reference sequence). The DNA for the CDR3 is TGTGCCAGCAGATCTGGACAGTTCTCTGGAAACACCATATATTTT. Its translation is CASRSGQFSGNTIYF.

The chain has TRBV25-1 and TRBJ1-1; D gene uncertain. CDR3 length equals 13 residues. CDR1 and CDR2 from the germline V gene are MGHDK and SYGVNS. The germline V and J ends were trimmed by 0 bases and 6 bases, with 8 bases remaining between them. CDR3 region: CASSEYRRPEAFF. In DNA form, the CDR3 reads TGTGCCAGCAGTGAATATCGGCGGCCTGAAGCTTTCTTT.

This chain uses TRBV6-6 with TRBJ2-2; TRBD1 aligns across 11 bases. Germline CDR1 MNHNY, CDR2 SVGAGI (reference sequence). The CDR3 is 14 residues long. With V trimmed by 6 bases and J by 8 bases, 5 bases remained unmatched. The CDR3 DNA reads as TGTGCCAGCAGACCCGGGACAGGGGGTGGGGAGCTGTTTTTT. Protein product: CASRPGTGGGELFF.

The chain joins TRBV30 to TRBJ1-2; no reliable D call. Trimming removed 0 bases from V and 7 bases from J, with 15 bases in between. The CDR3 is 14 residues long. Germline loops: CDR1 GTSNPN, CDR2 SVGIG (reference sequence). DNA for the CDR3: TGTGCCTGGAGTGTATCTTGGCAGACAATTGGCTACACCTTC. It encodes CAWSVSWQTIGYTF.

The V call is TRBV9, the J call TRBJ2-5; a possible D gene is TRBD1 (6 bases). V was clipped by 0 bases and J by 3 bases, with 18 bases between them. In germline, CDR1 is SGDLS, CDR2 YYNGEE. The CDR3 runs 17 residues. The DNA for the CDR3 is TGTGCCAGCAGCGTAGGAGGGTACAAATCAGGGGAAGAGACCCAGTACTTC. This translates into CASSVGGYKSGEETQYF.

J is TRBJ1-1 and V is TRBV19, with TRBD1 as a possible D gene (5 bases). The germline V gene has CDR1 LNHDA and CDR2 SQIVND (reference sequence). The CDR3 covers 13 residues. V was cut by 1 base and J by 8 bases, with 11 bases left in between. The CDR3 DNA sequence: TGTGCCAGTAGTATAGGGCAGGGAAGGGAAGCTTTCTTT. Translation gives CASSIGQGREAFF.

This chain uses TRBV6-5 with TRBJ2-4; TRBD2 might be the D (5 bases). This CDR3 has 13 amino acids. Per the germline V gene, CDR1 is MNHEY and CDR2 is SVGAGI. Trimming removed 7 bases at V and 7 bases at J, with 14 bases between. The CDR3 spells CASTSGFMNIQYF. The CDR3 DNA follows: TGTGCCAGCACCTCGGGGTTTATGAACATTCAGTACTTC.

The chain uses TRBV4-1 and TRBJ1-2; TRBD1 is a possible D gene (5 bases). The germline V and J ends were trimmed by 4 bases and 7 bases, with 16 bases remaining between them. CDR1 is MGHRA, CDR2 YSYEKL, per germline. The CDR3 loop spans 14 amino acids. This chain's CDR3 is CASSPIDSPGGYTF. The CDR3 DNA sequence: TGCGCCAGCAGCCCGATCGACAGCCCGGGTGGCTACACCTTC.

The chain couples TRBV27 to TRBJ2-7, with D unclear. The CDR3 sequence is 12 residues long. V was shortened by 4 bases and J by 5 bases, with 9 bases between the two germline ends. In germline, CDR1 is MNHEY, CDR2 SMNVEV (reference sequence). Here the CDR3 reads CASSSPRDEQYF. DNA for the CDR3: TGTGCCAGCAGTTCTCCCCGGGACGAGCAGTACTTC.

V usage is TRBV5-1 and J usage is TRBJ2-7; 10 nucleotides line up with TRBD1. After removal of 0 bases from V and 4 bases from J, the junction contained 4 bases not matched to a gene. Germline lookup yields CDR1 SGHRS and CDR2 YFSETQ. This CDR3 is built from 15 residues. The CDR3: CASSLAGTGEYEQYF. CDR3 sequence (DNA): TGCGCCAGCAGCTTGGCCGGGACAGGGGAATACGAGCAGTACTTC.

This rearrangement joins TRBV29-1 to TRBJ2-3; TRBD2 matches 10 bases. The CDR3 loop spans 17 amino acids. Germline CDR1 is SQVTM and CDR2 is ANQGSEA. J gave up 6 bases and V 2 bases, and 14 bases lay outside the gene matches. In DNA, the CDR3 is TGCAGCGTTGAAAGCTGGGTAGCGGGAGGCGGTCGGGATACGCAGTATTTT. It yields the protein CSVESWVAGGGRDTQYF.

In this sample, this clone turned up once. The chain combines TRBV2 with TRBJ1-4, with a possible D match to TRBD1 (5 bases). Germline V gene lookup returns CDR1 SNHLY and CDR2 FYNNEI. The CDR3 has 13 amino acids. Trimming removed 3 bases from V and 8 bases from J, with 10 bases in between. The CDR3, as DNA: TGTGCCAGCAGTGACAGGGTGAAAGAAAAACTGTTTTTT. Protein sequence: CASSDRVKEKLFF. Drawing the rest from reference TRBV2 and TRBJ1-4, the complete variable domain is EPEVTQTPSHQVTQMGQEVILRCVPISNHLYFYWYRQILGQKVEFLVSFYNNEISEKSEIFDDQFSVERPDGSNFTLKIRSTKLEDSAMYFCASSDRVKEKLFFGSGTQLSVL.

V and J are TRBV11-3 and TRBJ2-3; D not resolved. CDR1 SGHNT and CDR2 YENEEA come from the germline V gene. Trimming took 6 bases from V and 0 from J, leaving 13 bases between them. The CDR3 length is 15 residues. The CDR3 region has the DNA TGTGCCAGCAGTACGACTTCCTCTAGCACAGATACGCAGTATTTT. Protein: CASSTTSSSTDTQYF.

Details on this clone: At one of its ends the junction is not consistent with the germline gene, which may arise from a read error. CDR3 residues: CASSLTSGGETQYF. The CDR3 bases are TGTGCTAGCAGCTTGACTAGCGGGGGTGAGACCCAGTACTTC. This chain joins TRBV7-7 and TRBJ2-5, with TRBD2 matching over 12 bases. Germline V gives CDR1 SSHAT, CDR2 FNYEAQ (reference sequence). The CDR3 sequence is 14 residues long.

The V gene is TRBV18, the J gene TRBJ1-1; TRBD1 is a possible D gene (5 bases). The CDR3 is 14 amino acids. V was pared by 6 bases and J by 0 bases, with 11 bases between. Germline V gene data show CDR1 as KGHSH and CDR2 as LQKENI. CDR3 sequence: CASSQGDLNTEAFF. The CDR3, as DNA: TGTGCCAGCTCGCAAGGGGACTTGAACACTGAAGCTTTCTTT.

The chain links TRBV5-1 to TRBJ2-5; maybe TRBD1 (5 bases). V shed 0 bases and J shed 2 bases, with 11 bases lying between them. The CDR3 is 15 amino acids. Germline CDR1 SGHRS, CDR2 YFSETQ. This CDR3 is CASSLGASGQETQYF. The CDR3 bases are TGCGCCAGCAGCTTGGGGGCGTCAGGGCAAGAGACCCAGTACTTC.

The gene calls are TRBV2 and TRBJ1-1; TRBD1 matches at 7 bases. CDR3 length: 15 residues. Germline V gives CDR1 SNHLY, CDR2 FYNNEI. The V gene end was trimmed by 7 bases and the J gene end by 5 bases; junction bases not matched to a gene: 13. The CDR3 here is CASNWETGFATEAFF. In DNA form, the CDR3 reads TGTGCCAGCAATTGGGAGACAGGGTTTGCGACTGAAGCTTTCTTT.

This chain links TRBV10-2 with TRBJ2-7, with a tentative D call TRBD2 (6 bases). The ends were cut back, 4 bases at V and 9 bases at J, with 13 bases in the middle. Per the germline V gene, CDR1 is WSHSY and CDR2 is SAAADI. This CDR3 contains 12 residues. CDR3 protein: CASSGPTRGQYF. The CDR3 bases are TGCGCCAGCAGTGGCCCTACGCGGGGGCAGTACTTC.

The chain combines TRBV29-1 with TRBJ1-1, with D possibly matching TRBD1 (6 bases). This CDR3 has 14 residues. With 4 bases removed from V and 4 bases from J, the gap between germline ends came to 16 bases. In germline, CDR1 is SQVTM, CDR2 ANQGSEA. CDR3 coding DNA: TGCAGCGTTGGGCGGGGGGCTGGGGGCACTGAAGCTTTCTTT. Residues: CSVGRGAGGTEAFF.

The chain has TRBV2 and TRBJ1-6, with D possibly being TRBD1 (5 bases). This CDR3 comprises 18 residues. CDR1 and CDR2 from the germline V gene are SNHLY and FYNNEI. The V end was cut by 4 bases, the J end by 9 bases, with 25 bases between. CDR3 sequence (DNA): TGTGCCAGCAGTGGAACGCGTCAGGGCCCGAGTGTGAGTTCACCCCTCCACTTT. Its protein is CASSGTRQGPSVSSPLHF. The full variable domain, with the rest looked up from reference TRBV2 and TRBJ1-6, is EPEVTQTPSHQVTQMGQEVILRCVPISNHLYFYWYRQILGQKVEFLVSFYNNEISEKSEIFDDQFSVERPDGSNFTLKIRSTKLEDSAMYFCASSGTRQGPSVSSPLHFGNGTRLTVT.

The chain couples TRBV27 to TRBJ1-5; maybe TRBD1 (6 bases). Germline values: CDR1 MNHEY, CDR2 SMNVEV (reference sequence). Deletions cut 3 bases from V and 5 bases from J, with 11 bases between. CDR3 length equals 14 residues. The CDR3 is CASSLIGGDQPQHF. In nucleotides, the CDR3 is TGTGCCAGCAGTTTGATAGGGGGGGATCAGCCCCAGCATTTT.

The V and J genes are TRBV6-1 and TRBJ1-5; 9 nucleotides match TRBD1. V trimming: 4 bases; J trimming: 5 bases; junction bases outside the gene matches: 6. The germline V gene encodes CDR1 MNHNS and CDR2 SASEGT. The CDR3 is 15 amino acids. The CDR3 sequence is CASSAKRQGDQPQHF. The CDR3 nucleotides are TGTGCCAGCAGTGCGAAAAGACAGGGGGATCAGCCCCAGCATTTT.

The chain couples TRBV19 to TRBJ2-5; 10 nucleotides agree with TRBD2. The CDR3 length is 18 residues. The V and J ends lost 5 bases and 1 base, in that order; junction bases with no gene match: 13. The V gene's germline CDR1 is LNHDA and CDR2 SQIVND (reference sequence). The DNA of the CDR3 is TGTGCCAGTAGTGACCAGCGGGGGGGGACCTATCGCCAAGAGACCCAGTACTTC. It is translated as CASSDQRGGTYRQETQYF.

The CDR3 sequence: CATDVGNTFNYGYTF. The CDR3 region has the DNA TGTGCCACCGACGTCGGGAATACCTTTAACTATGGCTACACCTTC. J is TRBJ1-2 and V is TRBV14; D gene uncertain. The CDR3 is made up of 15 amino acids. CDR1 and CDR2 (germline): SGHDN, FVKESK. V was clipped by 10 bases and J by 1 base, with 19 bases between them.

The J gene is TRBJ2-2, the V gene TRBV27; 7 bases fit TRBD1. The CDR3 is 15 residues long. The V gene's germline CDR1 is MNHEY and CDR2 SMNVEV (reference sequence). V shed 6 bases, J shed 0 bases, and the junction held 4 bases outside the gene matches. The CDR3 DNA reads TGTGCCAGCAGGCCTGGACAGGCGAACACCGGGGAGCTGTTTTTT. Protein: CASRPGQANTGELFF.